Listed below are T cell receptor beta chains from one sample, sequenced in a study of cytomegalovirus exposure and HLA in healthy donors. TCRdb keeps only in-frame clones here, not all; method: immunoSEQ multiplex PCR. The top ten clones hold around 8% of a sample with fewer than 150,000 clones, around nine tenths of them seen once. Sequencing was performed on PBMCs. The receptors originated from a woman in her late teens or twenties in good health and CMV-seropositive. CDR3s leave out the opening cysteine and the closing phenylalanine or tryptophan. A clone size is listed for some rows: how often the clone was seen (once, few, many), or a class if it is expanded.

clone_size	v_call	cdr3_aa
-	TRBV6-1	AGGQGRHEQY
once	TRBV4-2	ASSQEGTPYGYT
-	TRBV5-1	ASSELGQGEKLF
-	TRBV27	ASAPFPPGLAGGASTDTQY
-	TRBV30	AWKARSRGPSAGYT
-	TRBV5-5	ASSWTGNTGELF
few	TRBV28	ASGQLNQPQH
-	TRBV5-6	ASSLWRGGSPTTETQY
-	TRBV27	ASSLRGITSGRLNEQF
-	TRBV28	ASSLIIGRGDSPLH
once	TRBV6-1	ASSALGGSGNTIY
-	TRBV5-4	ASSDPGRGSPETQY
-	TRBV19	ASSIEAGGQYEQY
once	TRBV28	ASSSPGGGTQY
-	TRBV9	ASSNDRSRNTIY
-	TRBV7-9	ASSFRVYGYT
-	TRBV5-6	ASSPAGGSEQY
-	TRBV28	ASSLRLAGLETQY
-	TRBV5-4	ASSLEAGGTEAF
-	TRBV14	ASSQDLREPDAEQY
-	TRBV2	ASNLGQGRNNEQF
-	TRBV5-4	ASSLTANNSPLH
-	TRBV27	ASSLWGLAGVEGNEQF
-	TRBV10-1	ASPGRVYNEQF
-	TRBV27	ASSPRGGETQY
once	TRBV6-1	ASSEAVSPRDSPLH
-	TRBV4-1	ASSQGLADSYEQY
-	TRBV28	ASRSGQALNQPQH
-	TRBV5-4	ASGGLAGGHNTDTQY
few	TRBV28	ASSLQGQGPHT
-	TRBV14	ASSQGPYWTSGYNEQF
-	TRBV9	ASSLTGGGNQPQH
-	TRBV23-1	ASSQSVVYGYT
-	TRBV4-3	ASSQSREETQY
-	TRBV7-9	ASSLRGTSSTGELF
-	TRBV5-8	ASSLAITGGQPQH
-	TRBV6-1	ASREGLAGSYEQY
once	TRBV6-5	ASRRQGWNTEAF
-	TRBV4-1	ASSSRQPPANEKLF
-	TRBV30	AWNFDRDYGYT
-	TRBV5-5	ASSLGLADNTDTQY
-	TRBV27	ASKPDRAGYGYT